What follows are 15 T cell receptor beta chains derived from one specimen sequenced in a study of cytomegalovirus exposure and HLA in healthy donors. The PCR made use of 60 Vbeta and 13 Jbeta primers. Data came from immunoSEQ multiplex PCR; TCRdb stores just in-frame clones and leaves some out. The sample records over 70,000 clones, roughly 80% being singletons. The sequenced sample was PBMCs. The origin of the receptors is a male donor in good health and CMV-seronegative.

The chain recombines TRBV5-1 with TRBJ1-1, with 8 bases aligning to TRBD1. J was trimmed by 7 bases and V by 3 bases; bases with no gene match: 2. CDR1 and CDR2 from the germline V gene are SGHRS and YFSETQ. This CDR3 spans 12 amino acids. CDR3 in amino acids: CASSSGTGEAFF. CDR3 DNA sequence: TGCGCCAGCAGCTCAGGGACAGGTGAAGCTTTCTTT.

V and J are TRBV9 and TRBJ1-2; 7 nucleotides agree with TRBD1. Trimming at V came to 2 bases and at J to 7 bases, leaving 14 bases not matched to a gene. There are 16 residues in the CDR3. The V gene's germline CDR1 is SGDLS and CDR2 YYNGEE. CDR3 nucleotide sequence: TGTGCCAGCAGCGTCGGACAGGCCCTCCTTAGGGGTGGCTACACCTTC. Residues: CASSVGQALLRGGYTF.

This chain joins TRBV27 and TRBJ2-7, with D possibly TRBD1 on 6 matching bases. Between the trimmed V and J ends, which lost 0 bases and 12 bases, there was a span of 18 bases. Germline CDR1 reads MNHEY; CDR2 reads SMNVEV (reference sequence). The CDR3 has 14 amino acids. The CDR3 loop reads CASSLSYQGSGAYF. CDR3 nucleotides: TGTGCCAGCAGTTTATCGTATCAGGGGTCTGGGGCGTACTTC.

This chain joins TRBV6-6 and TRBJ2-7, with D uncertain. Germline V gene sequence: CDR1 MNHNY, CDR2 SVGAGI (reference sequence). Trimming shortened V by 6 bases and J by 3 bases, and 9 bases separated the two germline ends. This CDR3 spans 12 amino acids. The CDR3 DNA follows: TGTGCCAGCAGAACCCTGAGCTACGAGCAGTACTTC. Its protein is CASRTLSYEQYF.

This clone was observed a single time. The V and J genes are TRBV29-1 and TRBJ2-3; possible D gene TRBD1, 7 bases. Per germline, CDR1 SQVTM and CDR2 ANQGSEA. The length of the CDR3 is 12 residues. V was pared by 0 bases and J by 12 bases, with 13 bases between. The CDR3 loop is CSVEDSQGGQYF. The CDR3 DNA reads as TGCAGCGTTGAAGATAGCCAGGGGGGACAGTATTTT.

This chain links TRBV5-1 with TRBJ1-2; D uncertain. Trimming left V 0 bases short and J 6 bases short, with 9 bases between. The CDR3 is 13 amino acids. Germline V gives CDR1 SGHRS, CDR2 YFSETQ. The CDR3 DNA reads TGCGCCAGCAGCTTGGAAGGACTAGATGGCTACACCTTC. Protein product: CASSLEGLDGYTF.

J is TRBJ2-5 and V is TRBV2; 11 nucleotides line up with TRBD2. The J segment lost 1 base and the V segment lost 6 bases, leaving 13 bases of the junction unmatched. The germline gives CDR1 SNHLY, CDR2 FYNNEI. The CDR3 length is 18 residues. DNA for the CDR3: TGTGCCAGCAGGGATGGGCTAGCGGGGGGATCCGTCCAAGAGACCCAGTACTTC. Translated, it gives CASRDGLAGGSVQETQYF.

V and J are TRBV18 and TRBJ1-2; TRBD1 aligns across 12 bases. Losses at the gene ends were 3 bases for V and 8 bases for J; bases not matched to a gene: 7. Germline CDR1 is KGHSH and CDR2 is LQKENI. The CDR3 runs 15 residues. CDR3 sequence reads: CASSPYEGTGGGYTF. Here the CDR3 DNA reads TGTGCCAGCTCACCCTACGAGGGGACAGGGGGCGGCTACACCTTC.

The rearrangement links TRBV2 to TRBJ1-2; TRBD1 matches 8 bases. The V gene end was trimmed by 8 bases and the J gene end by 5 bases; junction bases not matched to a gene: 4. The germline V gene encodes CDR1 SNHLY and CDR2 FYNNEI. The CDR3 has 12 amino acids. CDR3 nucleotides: TGTGCCAGCCAGGGGGCCCGATATGGCTACACCTTC. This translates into CASQGARYGYTF.

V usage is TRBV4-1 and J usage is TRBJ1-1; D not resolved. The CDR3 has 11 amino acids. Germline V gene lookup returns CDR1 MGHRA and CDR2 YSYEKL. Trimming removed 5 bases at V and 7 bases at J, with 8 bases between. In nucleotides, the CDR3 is TGCGCCAGCAGCGAGGGTCGTGAAGCTTTCTTT. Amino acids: CASSEGREAFF.

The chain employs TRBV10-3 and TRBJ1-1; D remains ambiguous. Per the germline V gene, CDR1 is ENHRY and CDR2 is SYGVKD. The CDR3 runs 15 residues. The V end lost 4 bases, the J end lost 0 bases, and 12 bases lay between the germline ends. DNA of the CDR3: TGTGCCATCAGTGGGGGAGAGCAGTTGAACACTGAAGCTTTCTTT. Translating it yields CAISGGEQLNTEAFF.

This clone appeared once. DNA of the CDR3: TGTGCCAGCAGTGGGGGGACAGGGGGCAATAATTCACCCCTCCACTTT. Residues: CASSGGTGGNNSPLHF. The chain joins TRBV6-1 to TRBJ1-6, with 12 bases aligning to TRBD1. This CDR3 spans 16 amino acids. Looked up from germline, CDR1 is MNHNS and CDR2 is SASEGT. V was clipped by 4 bases and J by 5 bases; unmatched bases: 3.

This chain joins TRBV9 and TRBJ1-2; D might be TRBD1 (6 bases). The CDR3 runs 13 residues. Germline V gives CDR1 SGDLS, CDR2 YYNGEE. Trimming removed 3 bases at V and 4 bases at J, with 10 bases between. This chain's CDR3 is CASSAQGSYGYTF. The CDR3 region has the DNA TGTGCCAGCAGCGCGCAGGGGAGCTATGGCTACACCTTC.

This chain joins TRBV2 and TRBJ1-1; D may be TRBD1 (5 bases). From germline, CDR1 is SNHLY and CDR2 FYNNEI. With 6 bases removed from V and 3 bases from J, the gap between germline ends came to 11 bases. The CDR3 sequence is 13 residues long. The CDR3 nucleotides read TGTGCCAGCAGCGAGGAACAGGACACTGAAGCTTTCTTT. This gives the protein CASSEEQDTEAFF.

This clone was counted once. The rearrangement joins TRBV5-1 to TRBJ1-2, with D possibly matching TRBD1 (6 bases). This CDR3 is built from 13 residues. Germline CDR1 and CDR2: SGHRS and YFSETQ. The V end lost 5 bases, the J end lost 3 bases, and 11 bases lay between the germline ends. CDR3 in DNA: TGCGCCAGCAGTGTGGACAGAGACTATGGCTACACCTTC. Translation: CASSVDRDYGYTF.